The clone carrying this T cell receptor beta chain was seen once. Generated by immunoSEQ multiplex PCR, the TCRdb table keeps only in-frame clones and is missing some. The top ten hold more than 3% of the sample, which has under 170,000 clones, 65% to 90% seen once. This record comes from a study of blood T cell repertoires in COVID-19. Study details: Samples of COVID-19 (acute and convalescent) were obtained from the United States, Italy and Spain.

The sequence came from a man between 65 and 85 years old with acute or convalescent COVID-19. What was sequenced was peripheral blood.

This CDR3 is CASSRTAQETQYF. The CDR3 DNA reads as TGTGCCAGCAGCCGGACAGCCCAAGAGACCCAGTACTTC. The chain combines TRBV21-1 with TRBJ2-5; TRBD1 is the table's D call and was not checked against the DNA. TRBV21-1 is given as a pseudogene. The CDR3 has 13 residues.